A selection of T cell receptor beta chains follows, all from one sample in a study of shared clonotypes between healthy human individuals. Some clones are missing from TCRdb's copy, which holds only in-frame ones; the method was immunoSEQ multiplex PCR. Among some 1,100,000 clones listed, around 82% were seen once. Sequenced sample: memory CD4+ T cells from PBMCs. All receptors come from a man aged 18 to 30 in good health. Some clones in this sample may be carry-over from other donors' samples. The CDR3 runs from the conserved cysteine through the conserved F or W. The order of the fields is V gene, clone size, J gene, D gene, CDR3 protein, CDR3 DNA. The D gene is left open where the match is weak. Where a row states a size, it is once, few, many or the class of an expanded clone; other rows omit it.

>TRBV6-1|NA|TRBJ2-5|NA
CASTSTGSQETQYF
TGTGCCAGCACCAGTACAGGGAGCCAAGAGACCCAGTACTTC
>TRBV28|NA|TRBJ2-3|NA
CASSSTGGADTQYF
TGTGCCAGCAGCTCAACCGGTGGGGCAGATACGCAGTATTTT
>TRBV28|NA|TRBJ2-3|NA
CASTHRGERTDTQYF
TGTGCCAGCACCCATAGGGGGGAACGGACAGATACGCAGTATTTT
>TRBV10-3|NA|TRBJ1-1|NA
CAITVDVNTEAFF
TGTGCCATCACCGTGGACGTGAACACTGAAGCTTTCTTT
>TRBV19|NA|TRBJ1-4|NA
CASSMTYRTDNEKLFF
TGTGCCAGTAGTATGACCTACAGGACTGATAATGAAAAACTGTTTTTT
>TRBV14|NA|TRBJ1-1|NA
CASSQLLGTEAFF
TGTGCCAGCAGCCAGCTCTTGGGCACTGAAGCTTTCTTT
>TRBV6-5|NA|TRBJ2-3|NA
CASSYGVEGGTDTQYF
TGTGCCAGCAGTTACGGGGTGGAGGGGGGCACAGATACGCAGTATTTT
>TRBV9|few|TRBJ1-1|NA
CASSAIPSETEAFF
TGTGCCAGCAGCGCCATCCCTTCGGAGACTGAAGCTTTCTTT
>TRBV2|once|TRBJ1-5|NA
CASSQVTSNQPQHF
TGTGCCAGCAGTCAGGTAACTAGCAATCAGCCCCAGCATTTT
>TRBV11-2|NA|TRBJ1-5|NA
CASSPGESQPQHF
TGTGCCAGCAGCCCCGGCGAGAGTCAGCCCCAGCATTTT
>TRBV7-9|once|TRBJ1-4|NA
CASSLAGRRPNEKLFF
TGTGCCAGCAGCTTAGCCGGGCGAAGACCTAATGAAAAACTGTTTTTT
>TRBV5-1|NA|TRBJ1-5|NA
CASSPAGGQPQHF
TGCGCCAGCAGTCCGGCGGGTGGTCAGCCCCAGCATTTT
>TRBV11-3|NA|TRBJ2-2|TRBD1
CASSKGASSGELFF
TGTGCCAGCAGTAAGGGGGCGAGTTCCGGGGAGCTGTTTTTT
>TRBV5-8|NA|TRBJ2-3|NA
CASSLGEDMQYF
TGTGCCAGCAGCTTGGGCGAGGATATGCAGTATTTT
>TRBV30|NA|TRBJ2-6|NA
CAWSVRGGGANVLTF
TGTGCCTGGAGTGTAAGGGGTGGTGGGGCCAACGTCCTGACTTTC
>TRBV29-1|NA|TRBJ1-2|NA
CSVDGQDGYTF
TGCAGCGTTGACGGGCAGGATGGCTACACCTTC
>TRBV11-3|NA|TRBJ2-3|NA
CASSSTYTDTQYF
TGTGCCAGCAGCTCCACCTACACAGATACGCAGTATTTT
>TRBV20-1|NA|TRBJ2-3|NA
CSARQEHTQYF
TGCAGTGCTAGACAGGAGCATACGCAGTATTTT
>TRBV28|NA|TRBJ2-2|NA
CASSFRTGSNTGELFF
TGTGCCAGCAGTTTCAGGACGGGTTCGAACACCGGGGAGCTGTTTTTT
>TRBV5-1|NA|TRBJ2-5|NA
CASSLGIQETQYF
TGCGCCAGCAGCTTGGGCATACAAGAGACCCAGTACTTC
>TRBV25-1|few|TRBJ1-1|NA
CASSDLGRGSRAEAFF
TGTGCCAGCAGTGATTTAGGCAGGGGATCTCGGGCTGAAGCTTTCTTT
>TRBV7-3|NA|TRBJ2-7|TRBD2
CASSPSGSMNEQYF
TGTGCCAGCAGCCCTAGCGGGAGCATGAACGAGCAGTACTTC
>TRBV28|few|TRBJ2-1|NA
CASSSTLTGNEQFF
TGTGCCAGCAGCAGTACCTTGACTGGAAATGAGCAGTTCTTC
>TRBV7-2|NA|TRBJ1-1|NA
CASSLGRGDTEAFF
TGTGCCAGCAGCTTAGGCAGGGGTGACACTGAAGCTTTCTTT
>TRBV7-9|many|TRBJ1-2|NA
CASSLALGNSRYTF
TGTGCCAGCAGCTTAGCCCTGGGGAACAGTCGCTACACCTTC
>TRBV7-2|NA|TRBJ2-1|TRBD2
CASSLEFLAGVFDNEQFF
TGTGCCAGCAGCTTAGAATTCCTAGCGGGAGTATTCGACAATGAGCAGTTCTTC
>TRBV4-1|NA|TRBJ1-2|TRBD1
CASSQDLLDRAYGYTF
TGCGCCAGCAGCCAAGATCTCCTGGACAGGGCTTATGGCTACACCTTC